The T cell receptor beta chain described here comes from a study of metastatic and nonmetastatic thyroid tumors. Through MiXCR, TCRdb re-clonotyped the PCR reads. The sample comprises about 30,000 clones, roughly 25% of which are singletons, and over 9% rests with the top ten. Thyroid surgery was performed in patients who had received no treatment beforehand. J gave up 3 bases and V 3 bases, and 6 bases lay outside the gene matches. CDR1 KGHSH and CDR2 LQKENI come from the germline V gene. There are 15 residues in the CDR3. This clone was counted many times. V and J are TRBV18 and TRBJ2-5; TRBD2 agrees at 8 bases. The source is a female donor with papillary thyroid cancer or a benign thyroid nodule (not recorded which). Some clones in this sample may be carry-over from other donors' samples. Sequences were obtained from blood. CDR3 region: CASSPKTSVEETQYF. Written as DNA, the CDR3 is TGTGCCAGCTCACCCAAGACTAGCGTCGAAGAGACCCAGTACTTC.